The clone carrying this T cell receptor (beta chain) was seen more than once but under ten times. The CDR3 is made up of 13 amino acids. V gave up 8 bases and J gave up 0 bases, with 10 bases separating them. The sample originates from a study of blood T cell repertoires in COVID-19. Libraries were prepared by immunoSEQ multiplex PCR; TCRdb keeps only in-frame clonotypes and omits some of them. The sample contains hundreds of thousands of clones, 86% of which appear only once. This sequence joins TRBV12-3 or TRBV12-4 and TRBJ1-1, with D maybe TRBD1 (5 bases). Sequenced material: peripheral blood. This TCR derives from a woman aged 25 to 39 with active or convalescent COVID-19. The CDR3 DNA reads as TGTGCCAGCTTGACAGCCATGAACACTGAAGCTTTCTTT. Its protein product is CASLTAMNTEAFF.